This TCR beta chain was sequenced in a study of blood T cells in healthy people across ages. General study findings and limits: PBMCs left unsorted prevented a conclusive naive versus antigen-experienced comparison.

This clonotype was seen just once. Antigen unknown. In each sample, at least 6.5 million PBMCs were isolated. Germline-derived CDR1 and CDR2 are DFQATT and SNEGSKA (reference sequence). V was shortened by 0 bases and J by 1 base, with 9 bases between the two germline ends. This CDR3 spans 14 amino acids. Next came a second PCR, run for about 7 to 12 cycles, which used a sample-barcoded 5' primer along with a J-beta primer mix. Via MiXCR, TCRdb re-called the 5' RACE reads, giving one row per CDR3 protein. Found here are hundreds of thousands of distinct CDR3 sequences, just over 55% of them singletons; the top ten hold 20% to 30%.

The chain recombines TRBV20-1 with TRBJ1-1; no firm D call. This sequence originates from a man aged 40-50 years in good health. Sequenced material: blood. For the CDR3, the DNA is TGCAGTGCTAGAGATGAGGGCCCGAACACTGAAGCTTTCTTT. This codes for CSARDEGPNTEAFF.